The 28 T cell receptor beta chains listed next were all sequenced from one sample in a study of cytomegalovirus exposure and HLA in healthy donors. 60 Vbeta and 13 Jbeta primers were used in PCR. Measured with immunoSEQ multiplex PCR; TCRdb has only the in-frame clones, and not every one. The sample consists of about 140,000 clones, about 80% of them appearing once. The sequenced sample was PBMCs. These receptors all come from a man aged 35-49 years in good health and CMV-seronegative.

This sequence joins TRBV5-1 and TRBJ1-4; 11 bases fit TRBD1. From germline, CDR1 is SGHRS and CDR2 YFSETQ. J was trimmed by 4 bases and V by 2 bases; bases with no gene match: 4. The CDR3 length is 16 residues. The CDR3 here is CASSFGTGGFNEKLFF. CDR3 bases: TGCGCCAGCAGCTTCGGGACAGGGGGTTTTAATGAAAAACTGTTTTTT.

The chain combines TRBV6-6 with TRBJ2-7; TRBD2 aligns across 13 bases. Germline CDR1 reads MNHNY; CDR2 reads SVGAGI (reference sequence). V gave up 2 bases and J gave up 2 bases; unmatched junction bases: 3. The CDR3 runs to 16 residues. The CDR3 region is CASSYATSGGPYEQYF. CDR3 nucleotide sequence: TGTGCCAGCAGTTACGCGACTAGCGGGGGGCCCTACGAGCAGTACTTC.

CDR3 DNA sequence: TGTGCCAGCTCGAGGGATTCTATTCCTGGAAACACCATATATTTT. Protein sequence: CASSRDSIPGNTIYF. The rearrangement uses TRBV2 and TRBJ1-3, with unresolved D. Germline loops: CDR1 SNHLY, CDR2 FYNNEI. The CDR3 runs to 15 residues. V lost 8 bases and J lost 2, with 16 bases in between.

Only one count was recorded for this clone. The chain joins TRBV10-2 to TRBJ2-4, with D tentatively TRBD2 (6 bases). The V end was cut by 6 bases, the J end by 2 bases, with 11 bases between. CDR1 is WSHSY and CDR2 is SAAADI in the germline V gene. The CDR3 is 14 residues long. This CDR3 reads CASRFRGTKNIQYF. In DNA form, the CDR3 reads TGCGCCAGCAGGTTCCGGGGGACCAAAAACATTCAGTACTTC.

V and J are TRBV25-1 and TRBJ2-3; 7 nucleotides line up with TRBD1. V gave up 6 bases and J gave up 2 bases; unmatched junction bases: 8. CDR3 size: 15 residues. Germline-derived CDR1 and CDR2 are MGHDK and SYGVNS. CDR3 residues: CASRARGTPTDTQYF. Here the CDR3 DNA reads TGTGCCAGCAGAGCCAGGGGGACCCCCACAGATACGCAGTATTTT.

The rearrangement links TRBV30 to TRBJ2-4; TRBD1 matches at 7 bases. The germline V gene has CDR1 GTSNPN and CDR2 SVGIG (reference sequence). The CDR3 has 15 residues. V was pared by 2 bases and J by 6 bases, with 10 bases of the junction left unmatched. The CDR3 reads CAWSSETGIRNIQYF. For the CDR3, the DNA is TGTGCCTGGAGTTCCGAGACAGGGATCCGAAACATTCAGTACTTC.

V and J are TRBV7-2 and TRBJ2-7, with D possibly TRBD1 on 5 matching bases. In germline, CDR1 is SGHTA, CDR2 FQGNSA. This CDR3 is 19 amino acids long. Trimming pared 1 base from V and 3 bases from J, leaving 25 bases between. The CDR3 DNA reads TGTGCCAGCAGCTTAGTATCGGGTTGGGGCAGGGAAACCTACTACGAGCAGTACTTC. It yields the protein CASSLVSGWGRETYYEQYF.

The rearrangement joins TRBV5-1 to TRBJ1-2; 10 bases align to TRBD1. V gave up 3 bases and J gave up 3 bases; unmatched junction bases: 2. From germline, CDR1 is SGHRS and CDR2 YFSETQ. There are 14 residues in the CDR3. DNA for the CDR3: TGCGCCAGCAGCTCGACAGGGGGCGACTATGGCTACACCTTC. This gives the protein CASSSTGGDYGYTF.

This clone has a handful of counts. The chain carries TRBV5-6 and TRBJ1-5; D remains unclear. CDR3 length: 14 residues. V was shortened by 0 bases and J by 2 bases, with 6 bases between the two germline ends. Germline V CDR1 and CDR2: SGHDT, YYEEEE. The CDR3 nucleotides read TGTGCCAGCAGCTTGGTGGGAGGCAATCAGCCCCAGCATTTT. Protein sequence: CASSLVGGNQPQHF.

DNA of the CDR3: TGTGCCAGCAGCGCAGGGACAGGGATGGAGAACACTGAAGCTTTCTTT. Its translation: CASSAGTGMENTEAFF. This sequence joins TRBV7-8 and TRBJ1-1, with 9 bases matching TRBD1. The CDR3 covers 16 residues. CDR1 is SGHVS, CDR2 FQNEAQ, per germline. V lost 5 bases to trimming and J lost 1 base; unmatched junction nucleotides: 8.

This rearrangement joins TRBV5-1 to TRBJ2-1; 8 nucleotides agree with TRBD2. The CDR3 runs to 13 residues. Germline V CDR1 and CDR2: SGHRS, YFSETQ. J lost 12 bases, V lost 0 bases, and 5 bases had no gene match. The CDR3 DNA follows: TGCGCCAGCAGCTTGGCCGGGGGGGTAGCGCAGTTCTTC. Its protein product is CASSLAGGVAQFF.

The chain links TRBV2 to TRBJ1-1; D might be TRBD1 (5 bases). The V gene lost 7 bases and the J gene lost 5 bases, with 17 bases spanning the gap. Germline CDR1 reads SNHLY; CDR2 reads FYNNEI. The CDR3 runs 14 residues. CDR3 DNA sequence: TGTGCCAGCACCCCCCGGAAGGGGCGAACTGAAGCTTTCTTT. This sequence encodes CASTPRKGRTEAFF.

The chain's CDR3 is CASSRPTGTKAFF. CDR3 in DNA: TGTGCCAGCAGCCGCCCAACAGGGACCAAAGCTTTCTTT. This sequence joins TRBV7-8 and TRBJ1-1; a weak D match, TRBD1 (6 bases). CDR1 is SGHVS and CDR2 is FQNEAQ in the germline V gene. Trimming cost V 5 bases and J 9 bases, with 16 bases left between them. The CDR3 sequence is 13 residues long.

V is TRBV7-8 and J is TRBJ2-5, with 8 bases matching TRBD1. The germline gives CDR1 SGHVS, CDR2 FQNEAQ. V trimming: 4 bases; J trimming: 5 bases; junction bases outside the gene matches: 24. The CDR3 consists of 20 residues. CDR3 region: CASSSPNVGLQGGIRETQYF. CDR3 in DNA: TGTGCCAGCAGCTCCCCCAACGTCGGTTTACAGGGGGGAATTAGGGAGACCCAGTACTTC.

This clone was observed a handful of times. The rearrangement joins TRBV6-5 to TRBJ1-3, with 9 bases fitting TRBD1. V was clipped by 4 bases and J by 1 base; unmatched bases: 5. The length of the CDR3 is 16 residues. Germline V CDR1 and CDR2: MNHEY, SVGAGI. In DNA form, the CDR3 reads TGTGCCAGCAGTTCCGCCGGGACAGGGTCTGGAAACACCATATATTTT. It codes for CASSSAGTGSGNTIYF.

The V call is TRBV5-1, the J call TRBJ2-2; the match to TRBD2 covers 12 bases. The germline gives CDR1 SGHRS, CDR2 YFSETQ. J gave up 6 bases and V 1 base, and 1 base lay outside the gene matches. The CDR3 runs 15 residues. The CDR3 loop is CASSLRLAGAGELFF. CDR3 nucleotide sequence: TGCGCCAGCAGCTTGAGACTAGCGGGGGCCGGGGAGCTGTTTTTT.

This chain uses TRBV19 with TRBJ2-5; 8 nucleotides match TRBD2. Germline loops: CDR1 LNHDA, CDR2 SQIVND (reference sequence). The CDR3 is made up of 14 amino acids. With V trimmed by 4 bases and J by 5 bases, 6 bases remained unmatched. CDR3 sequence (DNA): TGTGCCAGTAGTAGTCCCGGGACTAGGGAGACCCAGTACTTC. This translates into CASSSPGTRETQYF. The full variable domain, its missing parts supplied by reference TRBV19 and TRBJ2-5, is DGGITQSPKYLFRKEGQNVTLSCEQNLNHDAMYWYRQDPGQGLRLIYYSQIVNDFQKGDIAEGYSVSREKKESFPLTVTSAQKNPTAFYLCASSSPGTRETQYFGPGTRLLVL.

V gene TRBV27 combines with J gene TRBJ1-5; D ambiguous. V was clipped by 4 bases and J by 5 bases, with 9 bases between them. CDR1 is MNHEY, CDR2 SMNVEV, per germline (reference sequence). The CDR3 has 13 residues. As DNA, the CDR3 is TGTGCCAGCAGTTCTAGGGAGCATCAGCCCCAGCATTTT. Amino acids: CASSSREHQPQHF.

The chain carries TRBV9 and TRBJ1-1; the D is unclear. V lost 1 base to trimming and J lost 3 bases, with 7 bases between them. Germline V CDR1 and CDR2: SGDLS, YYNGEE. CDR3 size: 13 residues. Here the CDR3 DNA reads TGTGCCAGCAGCGTAACGTCGGACACTGAAGCTTTCTTT. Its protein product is CASSVTSDTEAFF.

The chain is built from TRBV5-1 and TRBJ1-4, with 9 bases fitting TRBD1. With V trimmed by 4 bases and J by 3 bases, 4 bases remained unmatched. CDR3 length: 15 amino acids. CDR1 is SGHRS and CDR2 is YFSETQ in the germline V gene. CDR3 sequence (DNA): TGCGCCAGCAGCGGACGACAGGGGGCTAATGAAAAACTGTTTTTT. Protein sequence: CASSGRQGANEKLFF.

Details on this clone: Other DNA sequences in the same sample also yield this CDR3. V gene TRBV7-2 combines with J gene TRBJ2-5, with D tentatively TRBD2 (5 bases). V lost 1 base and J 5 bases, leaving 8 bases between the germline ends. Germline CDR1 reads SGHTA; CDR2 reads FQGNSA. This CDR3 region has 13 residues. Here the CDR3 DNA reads TGTGCCAGCAGCTTAGGGCGAGGGGAGACCCAGTACTTC. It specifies CASSLGRGETQYF.

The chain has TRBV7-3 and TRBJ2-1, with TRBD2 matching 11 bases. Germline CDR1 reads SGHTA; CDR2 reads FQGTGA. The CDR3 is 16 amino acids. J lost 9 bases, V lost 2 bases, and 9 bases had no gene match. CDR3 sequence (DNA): TGTGCCAGCAGCTTATCGGCTAGCGGGGGGTTGGGTGAGCAGTTCTTC. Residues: CASSLSASGGLGEQFF.

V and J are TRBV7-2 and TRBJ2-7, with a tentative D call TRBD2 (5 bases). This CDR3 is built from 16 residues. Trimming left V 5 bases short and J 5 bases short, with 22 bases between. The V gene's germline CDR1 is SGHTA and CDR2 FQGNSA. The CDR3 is CASSPDSGGIKHEQYF. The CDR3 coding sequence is TGTGCCAGCAGCCCAGATTCAGGAGGAATTAAGCACGAGCAGTACTTC. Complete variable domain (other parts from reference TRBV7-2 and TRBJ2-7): GAGVSQSPSNKVTEKGKDVELRCDPISGHTALYWYRQSLGQGLEFLIYFQGNSAPDKSGLPSDRFSAERTGGSVSTLTIQRTQQEDSAVYLCASSPDSGGIKHEQYFGPGTRLTVT.

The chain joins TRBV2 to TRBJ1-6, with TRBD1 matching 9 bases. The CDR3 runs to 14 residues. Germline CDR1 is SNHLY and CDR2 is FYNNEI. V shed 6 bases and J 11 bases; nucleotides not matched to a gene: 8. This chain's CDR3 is CASRSGTGSPPLHF. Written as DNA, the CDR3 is TGTGCCAGCAGGTCCGGGACAGGGTCTCCACCCCTCCACTTT.

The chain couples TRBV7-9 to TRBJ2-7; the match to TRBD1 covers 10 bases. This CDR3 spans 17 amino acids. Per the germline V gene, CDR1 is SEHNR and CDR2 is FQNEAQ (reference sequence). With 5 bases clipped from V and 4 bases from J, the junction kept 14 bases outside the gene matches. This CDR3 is CASSRTPGTGVMYEQYF. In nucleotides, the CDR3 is TGTGCCAGCAGCCGAACCCCCGGGACAGGGGTTATGTACGAGCAGTACTTC. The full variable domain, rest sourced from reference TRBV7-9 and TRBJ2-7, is DTGVSQNPRHKITKRGQNVTFRCDPISEHNRLYWYRQTLGQGPEFLTYFQNEAQLEKSRLLSDRFSAERPKGSFSTLEIQRTEQGDSAMYLCASSRTPGTGVMYEQYFGPGTRLTVT.

CDR3: CASSLTGVSYEQYF. In nucleotides, the CDR3 is TGTGCCAGCAGCCTGACAGGGGTGTCCTACGAGCAGTACTTC. V gene TRBV9 combines with J gene TRBJ2-7, with 8 bases matching TRBD1. The CDR3 length is 14 residues. After removal of 4 bases from V and 1 base from J, the junction contained 4 bases not matched to a gene. CDR1 is SGDLS and CDR2 is YYNGEE in the germline V gene.

The CDR3 DNA sequence: TGTGCCATCAGTGAGTTGGGACAGGGTATCGATGAGCAGTTCTTC. It is translated as CAISELGQGIDEQFF. The V gene is TRBV10-3, the J gene TRBJ2-1; TRBD1 matches at 9 bases. The J segment lost 8 bases and the V segment lost 1 base, leaving 6 bases of the junction unmatched. The CDR3 sequence is 15 residues long. From germline, CDR1 is ENHRY and CDR2 SYGVKD.

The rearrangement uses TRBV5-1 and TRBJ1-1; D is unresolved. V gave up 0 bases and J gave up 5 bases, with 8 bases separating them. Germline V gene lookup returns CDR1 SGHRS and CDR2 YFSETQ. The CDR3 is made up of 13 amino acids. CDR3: CASSLALGTEAFF. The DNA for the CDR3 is TGCGCCAGCAGCTTGGCCCTCGGGACTGAAGCTTTCTTT.